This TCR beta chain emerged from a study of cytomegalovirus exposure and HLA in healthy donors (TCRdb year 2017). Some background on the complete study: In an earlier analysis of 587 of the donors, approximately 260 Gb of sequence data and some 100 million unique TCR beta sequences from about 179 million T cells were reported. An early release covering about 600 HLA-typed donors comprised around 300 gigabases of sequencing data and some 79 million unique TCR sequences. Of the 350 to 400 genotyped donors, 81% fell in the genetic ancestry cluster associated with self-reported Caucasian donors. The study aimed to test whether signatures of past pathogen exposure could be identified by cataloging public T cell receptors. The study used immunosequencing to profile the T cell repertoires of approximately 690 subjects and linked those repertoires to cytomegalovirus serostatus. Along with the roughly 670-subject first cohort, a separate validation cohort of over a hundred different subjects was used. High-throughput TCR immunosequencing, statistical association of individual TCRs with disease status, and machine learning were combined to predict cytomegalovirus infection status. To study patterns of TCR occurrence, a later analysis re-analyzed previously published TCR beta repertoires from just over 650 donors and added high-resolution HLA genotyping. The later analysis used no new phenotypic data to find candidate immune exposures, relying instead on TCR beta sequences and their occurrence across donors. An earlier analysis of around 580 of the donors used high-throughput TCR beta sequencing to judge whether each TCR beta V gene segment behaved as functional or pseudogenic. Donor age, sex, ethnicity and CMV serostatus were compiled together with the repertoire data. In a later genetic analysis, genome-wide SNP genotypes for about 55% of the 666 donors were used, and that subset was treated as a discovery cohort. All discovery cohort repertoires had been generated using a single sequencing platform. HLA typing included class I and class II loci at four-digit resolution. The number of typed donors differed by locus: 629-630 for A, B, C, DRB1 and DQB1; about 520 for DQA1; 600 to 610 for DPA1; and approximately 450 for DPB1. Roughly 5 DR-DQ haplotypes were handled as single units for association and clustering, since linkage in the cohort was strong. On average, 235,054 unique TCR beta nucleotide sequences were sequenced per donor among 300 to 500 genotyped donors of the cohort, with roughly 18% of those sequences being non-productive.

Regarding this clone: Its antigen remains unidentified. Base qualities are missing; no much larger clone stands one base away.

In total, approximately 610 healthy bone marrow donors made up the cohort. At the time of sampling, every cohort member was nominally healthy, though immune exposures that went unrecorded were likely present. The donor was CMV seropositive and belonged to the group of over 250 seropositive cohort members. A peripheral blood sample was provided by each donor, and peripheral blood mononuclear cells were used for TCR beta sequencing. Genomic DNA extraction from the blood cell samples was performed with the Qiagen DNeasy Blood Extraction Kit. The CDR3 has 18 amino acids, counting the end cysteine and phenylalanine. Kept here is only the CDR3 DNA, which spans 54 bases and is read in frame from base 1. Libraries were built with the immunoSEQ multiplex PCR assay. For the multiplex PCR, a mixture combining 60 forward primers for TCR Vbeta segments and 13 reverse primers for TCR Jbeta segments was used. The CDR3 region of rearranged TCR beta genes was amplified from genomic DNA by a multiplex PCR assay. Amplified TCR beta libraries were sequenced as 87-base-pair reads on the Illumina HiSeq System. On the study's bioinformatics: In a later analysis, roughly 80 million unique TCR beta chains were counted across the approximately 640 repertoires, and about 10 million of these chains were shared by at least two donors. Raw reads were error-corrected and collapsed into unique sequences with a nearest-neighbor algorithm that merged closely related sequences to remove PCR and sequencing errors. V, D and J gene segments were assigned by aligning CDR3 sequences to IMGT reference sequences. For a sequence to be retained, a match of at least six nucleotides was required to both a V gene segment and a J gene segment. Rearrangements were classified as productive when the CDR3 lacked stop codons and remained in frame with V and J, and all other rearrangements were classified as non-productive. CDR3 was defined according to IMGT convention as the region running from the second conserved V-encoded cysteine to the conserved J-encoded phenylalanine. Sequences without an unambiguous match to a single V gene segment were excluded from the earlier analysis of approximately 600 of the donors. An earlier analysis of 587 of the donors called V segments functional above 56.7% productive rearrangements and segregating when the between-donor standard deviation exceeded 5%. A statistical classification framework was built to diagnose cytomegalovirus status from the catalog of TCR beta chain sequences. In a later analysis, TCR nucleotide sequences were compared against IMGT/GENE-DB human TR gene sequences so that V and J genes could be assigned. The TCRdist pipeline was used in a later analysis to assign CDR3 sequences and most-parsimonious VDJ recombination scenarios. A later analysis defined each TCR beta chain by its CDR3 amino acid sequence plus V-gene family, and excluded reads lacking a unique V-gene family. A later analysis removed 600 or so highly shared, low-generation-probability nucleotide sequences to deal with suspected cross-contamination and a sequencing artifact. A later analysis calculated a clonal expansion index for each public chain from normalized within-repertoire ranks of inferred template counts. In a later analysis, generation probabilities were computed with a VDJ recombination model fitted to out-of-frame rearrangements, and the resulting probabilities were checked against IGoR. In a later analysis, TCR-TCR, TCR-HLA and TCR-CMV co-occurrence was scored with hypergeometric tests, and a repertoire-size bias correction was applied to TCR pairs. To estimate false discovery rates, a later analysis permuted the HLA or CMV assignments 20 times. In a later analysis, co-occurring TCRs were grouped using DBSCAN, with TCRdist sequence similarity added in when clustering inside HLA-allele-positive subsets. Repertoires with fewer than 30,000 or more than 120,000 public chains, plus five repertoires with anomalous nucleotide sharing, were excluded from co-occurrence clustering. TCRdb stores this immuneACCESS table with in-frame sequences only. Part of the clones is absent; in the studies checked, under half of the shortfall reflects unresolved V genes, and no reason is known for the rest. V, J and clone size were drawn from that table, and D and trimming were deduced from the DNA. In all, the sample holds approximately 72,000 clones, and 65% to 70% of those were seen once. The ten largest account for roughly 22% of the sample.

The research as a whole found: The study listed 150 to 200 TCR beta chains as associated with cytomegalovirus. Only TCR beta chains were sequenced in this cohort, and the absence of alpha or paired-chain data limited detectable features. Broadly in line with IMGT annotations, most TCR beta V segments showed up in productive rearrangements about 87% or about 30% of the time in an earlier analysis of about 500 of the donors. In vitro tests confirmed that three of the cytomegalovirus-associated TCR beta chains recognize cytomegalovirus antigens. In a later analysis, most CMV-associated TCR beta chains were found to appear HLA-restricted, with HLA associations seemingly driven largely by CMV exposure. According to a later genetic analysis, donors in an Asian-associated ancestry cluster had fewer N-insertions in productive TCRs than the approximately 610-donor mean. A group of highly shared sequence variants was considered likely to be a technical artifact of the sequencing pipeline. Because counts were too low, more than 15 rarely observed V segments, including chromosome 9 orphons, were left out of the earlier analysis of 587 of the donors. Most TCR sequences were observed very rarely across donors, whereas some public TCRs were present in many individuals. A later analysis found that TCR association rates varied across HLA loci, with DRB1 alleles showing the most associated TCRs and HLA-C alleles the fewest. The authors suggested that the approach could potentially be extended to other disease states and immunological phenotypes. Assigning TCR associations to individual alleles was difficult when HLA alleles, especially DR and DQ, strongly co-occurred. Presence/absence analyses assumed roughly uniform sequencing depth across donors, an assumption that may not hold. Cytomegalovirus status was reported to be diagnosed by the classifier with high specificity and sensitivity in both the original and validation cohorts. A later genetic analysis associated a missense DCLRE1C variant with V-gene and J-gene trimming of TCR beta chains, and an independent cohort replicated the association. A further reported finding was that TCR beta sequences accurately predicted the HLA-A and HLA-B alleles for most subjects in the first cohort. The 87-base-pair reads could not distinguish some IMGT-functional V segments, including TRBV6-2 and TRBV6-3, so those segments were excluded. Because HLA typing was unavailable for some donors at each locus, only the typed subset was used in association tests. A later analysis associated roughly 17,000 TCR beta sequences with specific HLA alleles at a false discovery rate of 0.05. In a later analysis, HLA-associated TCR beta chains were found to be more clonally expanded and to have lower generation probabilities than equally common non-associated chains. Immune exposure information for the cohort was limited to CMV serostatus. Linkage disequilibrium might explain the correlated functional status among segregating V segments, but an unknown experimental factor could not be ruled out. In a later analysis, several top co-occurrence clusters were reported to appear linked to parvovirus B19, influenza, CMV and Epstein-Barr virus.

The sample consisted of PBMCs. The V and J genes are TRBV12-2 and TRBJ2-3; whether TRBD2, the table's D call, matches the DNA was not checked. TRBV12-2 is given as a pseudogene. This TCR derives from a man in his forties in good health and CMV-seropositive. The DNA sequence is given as TGTGCAAGTCGCTTACGAATTGTCGCGGGGGAACCCACAGATACGCAGTATTTT. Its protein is CASRLRIVAGEPTDTQYF.